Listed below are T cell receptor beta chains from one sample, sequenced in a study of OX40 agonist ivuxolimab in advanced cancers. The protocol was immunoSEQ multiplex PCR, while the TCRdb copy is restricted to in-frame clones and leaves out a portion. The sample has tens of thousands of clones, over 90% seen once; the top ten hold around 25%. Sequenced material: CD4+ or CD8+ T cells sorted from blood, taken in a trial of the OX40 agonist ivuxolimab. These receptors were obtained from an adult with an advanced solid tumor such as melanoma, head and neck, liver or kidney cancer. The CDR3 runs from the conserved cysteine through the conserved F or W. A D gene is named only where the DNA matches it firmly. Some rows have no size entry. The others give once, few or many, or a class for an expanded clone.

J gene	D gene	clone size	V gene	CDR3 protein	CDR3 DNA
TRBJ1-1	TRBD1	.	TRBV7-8	CASSSTGIDTEAFF	TGTGCCAGCAGCTCGACAGGGATTGACACTGAAGCTTTCTTT
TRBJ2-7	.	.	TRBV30	CAWSGLGREQYF	TGTGCCTGGAGTGGCCTCGGGCGCGAGCAGTACTTC
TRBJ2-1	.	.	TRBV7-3	CASSLDRAPYNEQFF	TGTGCCAGCAGCTTAGATAGGGCCCCCTACAATGAGCAGTTCTTC
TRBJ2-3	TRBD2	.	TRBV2	CASRGTSGSMKGADTQYF	TGTGCCAGCAGGGGGACTAGCGGGAGTATGAAGGGGGCAGATACGCAGTATTTT
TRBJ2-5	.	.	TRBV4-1	CASSRRQYQETQYF	TGCGCCAGCAGCCGTCGACAGTACCAAGAGACCCAGTACTTC
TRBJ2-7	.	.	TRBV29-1	CSVYTPTSSYEQYF	TGCAGCGTCTATACACCTACGAGCTCCTACGAGCAGTACTTC
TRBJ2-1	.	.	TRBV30	CAWSVGGGSGQFF	TGTGCCTGGAGTGTCGGAGGGGGCTCCGGGCAGTTCTTC
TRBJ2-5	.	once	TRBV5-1	CASSLWAEGQETQYF	TGCGCCAGCAGCTTGTGGGCAGAGGGTCAAGAGACCCAGTACTTC
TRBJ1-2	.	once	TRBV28	CASSLTGPNYGYTF	TGTGCCAGCAGTTTGACGGGGCCTAACTATGGCTACACCTTC
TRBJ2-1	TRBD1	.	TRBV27	CASSVIQGAVGNEQFF	TGTGCCAGCAGTGTAATACAGGGGGCGGTCGGAAATGAGCAGTTCTTC
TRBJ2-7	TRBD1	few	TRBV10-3	CAISLDRVHEQYF	TGTGCCATCAGCTTAGACAGGGTTCACGAGCAGTACTTC
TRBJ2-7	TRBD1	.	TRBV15	CATSSSRDRGYEQYF	TGTGCCACCAGCAGCTCTCGGGACAGGGGTTACGAGCAGTACTTC
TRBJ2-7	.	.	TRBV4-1	CASSQLGTYEQYF	TGCGCCAGCAGCCAACTAGGGACCTACGAGCAGTACTTC
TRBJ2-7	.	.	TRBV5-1	CASSLGTASYEQYF	TGCGCCAGCAGCCTTGGGACGGCTTCCTACGAGCAGTACTTC
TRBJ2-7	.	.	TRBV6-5	CASIPPNYTYEQYF	TGTGCCAGCATCCCCCCGAACTATACCTACGAGCAGTACTTC
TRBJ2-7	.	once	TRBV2	CASSQYEQYF	TGTGCCAGCAGTCAGTACGAGCAGTACTTC
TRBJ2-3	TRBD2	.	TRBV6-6	CASKAGGPDTQYF	TGTGCCAGCAAAGCGGGAGGGCCGGATACGCAGTATTTT
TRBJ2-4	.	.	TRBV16	CASSQSGGGGNIQYF	TGTGCCAGCAGCCAATCTGGTGGAGGTGGGAACATTCAGTACTTC
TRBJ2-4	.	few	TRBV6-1	CASSEGDQNIQYF	TGTGCCAGCAGTGAGGGGGACCAAAACATTCAGTACTTC
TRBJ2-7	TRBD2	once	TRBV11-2	CASSPPGLAGRREQYF	TGTGCCAGCAGCCCCCCGGGACTAGCGGGCCGGCGCGAGCAGTACTTC
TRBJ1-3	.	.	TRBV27	CASSLSDLRSGNTIYF	TGTGCCAGCAGTTTATCGGACCTACGCTCTGGAAACACCATATATTTT
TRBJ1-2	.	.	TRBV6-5	CASSYSDPNYGYTF	TGTGCCAGCAGTTACTCGGACCCTAACTATGGCTACACCTTC
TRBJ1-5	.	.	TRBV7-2	CASSLDWDSNQPQHF	TGTGCCAGCAGCTTAGACTGGGATAGCAATCAGCCCCAGCATTTT
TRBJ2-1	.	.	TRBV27	CASSLVGSSYNEQFF	TGTGCCAGCAGTTTAGTGGGGAGCTCCTACAATGAGCAGTTCTTC
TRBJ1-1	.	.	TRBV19	CASGPGQINTEAFF	TGTGCCAGTGGCCCCGGACAGATAAACACTGAAGCTTTCTTT
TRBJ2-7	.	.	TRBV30	CAWSTVRDSYEQYF	TGTGCCTGGAGCACGGTTCGAGACTCCTACGAGCAGTACTTC
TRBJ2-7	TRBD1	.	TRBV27	CASSGGQGFSYEQYF	TGTGCCAGCAGCGGGGGACAGGGGTTCTCCTACGAGCAGTACTTC
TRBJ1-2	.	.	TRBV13	CASSLGQGNNYGYTF	TGTGCCAGCAGCTTAGGACAGGGAAATAACTATGGCTACACCTTC
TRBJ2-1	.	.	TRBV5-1	CASSASSYNEQFF	TGCGCCAGCAGCGCTAGCTCCTACAATGAGCAGTTCTTC
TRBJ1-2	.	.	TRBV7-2	CASSLVGGEGGYTF	TGTGCCAGCAGCTTAGTGGGCGGCGAAGGAGGCTACACCTTC
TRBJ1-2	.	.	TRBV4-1	CASSGANYGYTF	TGCGCCAGCAGCGGAGCTAACTATGGCTACACCTTC
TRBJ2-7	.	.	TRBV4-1	CASSQGASETYEQYF	TGCGCCAGCAGCCAAGGGGCTAGCGAGACCTACGAGCAGTACTTC
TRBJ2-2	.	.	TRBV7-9	CASYGGDRASIPNTGELFF	TGTGCCAGCTACGGGGGGGACAGGGCGTCGATCCCGAACACCGGGGAGCTGTTTTTT